Detailed here is one TCR beta chain. The antigen remains unidentified. The ViraFEST assay expanded antigen-specific CD4+ T cells with viral peptide pools before sequencing. Isolation of CD4+ T cells took place after approximately 10 days of culture. Absence of prior SARS-CoV-2 infection characterized the vaccine recipients, who showed negative nucleocapsid antibodies. Wells containing two million PBMC each were cultured with about 9.4 IU/ml IL-2 and 7.5 to 10 ug/ml peptides. These data are taken from a study of vaccination effects on CD4 cells after COVID-19. General observations from the study: Clones induced by infection and by vaccine showed marked clonal contraction late after vaccination.

Trimming removed 4 bases from V and 4 bases from J, with 17 bases in between. This CDR3 is 17 amino acids long. Germline lookup yields CDR1 MGHRA and CDR2 YSYEKL. Assay used: immunoSEQ multiplex PCR; TCRdb lists only in-frame clones, some missing. The profile covers approximately 74,000 clones, with roughly 79% appearing a single time and under 3% taken by the ten largest. The chain is built from TRBV4-1 and TRBJ1-6; a weak D match, TRBD1 (5 bases). This specimen was CD4+ T cells from PBMCs cultured with HCoV-NL63 spike peptides, taken before COVID-19 vaccination. This sequence originates from a human donor who received a COVID-19 vaccine. This CDR3 reads CASSLLEGRTYNSPLHF. The CDR3 DNA is TGCGCCAGCAGCCTCTTAGAGGGACGGACTTATAATTCACCCCTCCACTTT.